This T cell receptor (beta chain) was retrieved from a study of blood T cell repertoires in COVID-19. About the research overall: Sites across the United States, Italy and Spain contributed samples from acute and convalescent COVID-19.

Per the authors' pipeline: Reference gene primer amplification gave estimated nucleated cell counts. Assay used: immunoSEQ multiplex PCR; TCRdb lists only in-frame clones, some missing. The V and J calls and clone size were taken over from that table, and D and trimming were inferred from the DNA. The sample lists tens of thousands of clones, 79% seen once, with about 24% in the top ten. V lost 4 bases and J lost 2; bases outside the gene matches: 6. The CDR3 is 15 residues long. Germline V gene sequence: CDR1 MDHEN, CDR2 SYDVKM. This TCR was sampled from a human donor in a cohort sampled during active COVID-19. This chain links TRBV28 with TRBJ2-7; 9 nucleotides match TRBD2. Sequenced material: peripheral blood. The DNA for the CDR3 is TGTGCCAGCAGTTCTTCTAGCGGGGCCACCTACGAGCAGTACTTC. As protein: CASSSSSGATYEQYF.